This T cell receptor (beta chain) was retrieved from a study of Graves' ophthalmopathy and Graves' hyperthyroidism. Germline V gives CDR1 SGHAT, CDR2 FQDESV (reference sequence). The V end lost 1 base, the J end lost 3 bases, and 15 bases lay between the germline ends. The CDR3 loop spans 16 amino acids. At least ten counts were recorded for this clonotype. The sequenced template was RNA, covering the TCR beta CDR3 region. HTBI-primed RT-PCR formed the first round, and a multiplex PCR formed the second. Using its own MiXCR run on the multiplex PCR reads, TCRdb lists one record per CDR3 protein. The sample contains roughly 610,000 distinct CDR3 sequences, over 20% of which appear only once.

Sequencing input: peripheral blood. The chain recombines TRBV11-1 with TRBJ2-5, with a possible D match to TRBD2 (5 bases). This clonotype was sampled from a woman in her late teens or twenties with stable Graves' hyperthyroidism. Some clones in this sample may be carry-over from other donors' samples. In DNA form, the CDR3 reads TGTGCCAGCAGCTTAGAGGGTCGGCAGCGGAAAGAGACCCAGTACTTC. Its translation: CASSLEGRQRKETQYF.